The 28 T cell receptor beta chains below were found in one sample sequenced in a study of shared clonotypes between healthy human individuals. TCRdb keeps only in-frame clones here, not all; method: immunoSEQ multiplex PCR. This sample has about 980,000 clones, with over 60% found just once. The source material was memory CD4+ T cells sorted from blood. The subset: CD45RA-negative fraction. Receptors originate from a young man in good health.

V usage is TRBV5-4 and J usage is TRBJ2-2; D possibly uses TRBD1 or TRBD2 (5 bases each). Trimming stripped 1 base from V and 5 bases from J, with 15 bases between. This CDR3 is 16 amino acids long. Germline lookup yields CDR1 SGHNT and CDR2 YYREEE (reference sequence). Here the CDR3 reads CASSLSQAEGTGELFF. The CDR3 DNA reads TGTGCCAGCAGCTTGAGTCAGGCCGAGGGGACCGGGGAGCTGTTTTTT.

The chain has TRBV28 and TRBJ1-3; D is undetermined. V gave up 6 bases and J gave up 2 bases, with 8 bases separating them. The CDR3 extends over 13 amino acids. Germline V gene lookup returns CDR1 MDHEN and CDR2 SYDVKM. The CDR3 DNA is TGTGCCAGCAGCGGTCCTCCTGGAAACACCATATATTTT. Its translation: CASSGPPGNTIYF. Complete variable domain (other parts from reference TRBV28 and TRBJ1-3): DVKVTQSSRYLVKRTGEKVFLECVQDMDHENMFWYRQDPGLGLRLIYFSYDVKMKEKGDIPEGYSVSREKKERFSLILESASTNQTSMYLCASSGPPGNTIYFGEGSWLTVV.

This rearrangement joins TRBV9 to TRBJ2-2; possible D gene TRBD1, 5 bases. CDR1 SGDLS and CDR2 YYNGEE come from the germline V gene. The CDR3 loop spans 14 amino acids. V was shortened by 4 bases and J by 5 bases, with 12 bases between the two germline ends. CDR3 coding DNA: TGTGCCAGCAGCCTTGGTCCAGGGACCGGGGAGCTGTTTTTT. Its translation: CASSLGPGTGELFF.

The V gene is TRBV27, the J gene TRBJ1-3; 7 bases fit TRBD1. The length of the CDR3 is 15 residues. J gave up 4 bases and V 3 bases, and 6 bases lay outside the gene matches. Per the germline V gene, CDR1 is MNHEY and CDR2 is SMNVEV (reference sequence). The CDR3 region is CASSLHRGSGNTIYF. CDR3 sequence (DNA): TGTGCCAGCAGTTTGCACAGGGGTAGCGGAAACACCATATATTTT.

The V gene is TRBV11-2, the J gene TRBJ2-7; D is unresolved. This CDR3 spans 15 amino acids. The V end lost 0 bases, the J end lost 6 bases, and 15 bases lay between the germline ends. Germline V gene sequence: CDR1 SGHAT, CDR2 FQNNGV. The CDR3 reads CASSLDLGPSGEQYF. CDR3 DNA: TGTGCCAGCAGCTTAGATCTGGGCCCGAGTGGCGAGCAGTACTTC.

This clone came up once. The V gene is TRBV7-2, the J gene TRBJ1-1, with D perhaps matching TRBD1 (5 bases). The CDR3 is made up of 13 amino acids. CDR1 and CDR2 (germline): SGHTA, FQGNSA. Trimming stripped 1 base from V and 9 bases from J, with 12 bases between. DNA of the CDR3: TGTGCCAGCAGCTTAGAATCTTCAGGGAAAGCTTTCTTT. Translation: CASSLESSGKAFF.

This clone turned up a few times. The rearrangement links TRBV30 to TRBJ1-1; possible D gene TRBD1, 5 bases. The germline V gene has CDR1 GTSNPN and CDR2 SVGIG (reference sequence). Trimming stripped 3 bases from V and 7 bases from J, with 15 bases between. This CDR3 has 13 amino acids. DNA of the CDR3: TGTGCCTGGAGCCCCTGGGACTCCCGTGAAGCTTTCTTT. It encodes CAWSPWDSREAFF.

The chain carries TRBV13 and TRBJ2-2; D is undetermined. Germline V CDR1 and CDR2: PRHDT, FYEKMQ (reference sequence). Between the trimmed V and J ends, which lost 5 bases and 4 bases, there was a span of 11 bases. The CDR3 sequence is 14 residues long. This CDR3 is CASSPRALTGELFF. CDR3 sequence (DNA): TGTGCCAGCAGCCCCCGGGCCCTCACCGGGGAGCTGTTTTTT.

This clone was seen at least ten times. This sequence joins TRBV7-9 and TRBJ2-1, with D perhaps being TRBD1 or TRBD2 (5 bases each). V lost 5 bases, J lost 0 bases, and 14 bases lay in between. The CDR3 length is 16 residues. Germline values: CDR1 SEHNR, CDR2 FQNEAQ (reference sequence). The CDR3 sequence is CASSPGGRGSYNEQFF. CDR3 sequence (DNA): TGTGCCAGCAGCCCTGGGGGTAGGGGCTCCTACAATGAGCAGTTCTTC.

This clone was observed many times. Other DNA variants within this sample encode the same CDR3. The chain employs TRBV19 and TRBJ2-5; a weak D match, TRBD1 (6 bases). The V and J ends lost 2 bases and 5 bases respectively, with 9 bases between them. Germline V lookup: CDR1 LNHDA, CDR2 SQIVND (reference sequence). The CDR3 spans 13 residues. The CDR3 loop is CASSINRAETQYF. The DNA of the CDR3 is TGTGCCAGTAGTATAAACAGGGCGGAGACCCAGTACTTC.

The chain couples TRBV27 to TRBJ2-5, with 10 nucleotides matching TRBD1. CDR3 length: 15 residues. V was pared by 3 bases and J by 5 bases, with 6 bases of the junction left unmatched. Germline lookup yields CDR1 MNHEY and CDR2 SMNVEV (reference sequence). The CDR3, as DNA: TGTGCCAGCAGTTTGGGACAGGGGATTTATGAGACCCAGTACTTC. Amino acids: CASSLGQGIYETQYF.

The chain links TRBV18 to TRBJ2-6, with D possibly TRBD1 on 6 matching bases. Germline V lookup: CDR1 KGHSH, CDR2 LQKENI. This CDR3 comprises 15 residues. V dropped 5 bases and J dropped 4 bases, with 12 bases sitting between them. Here the CDR3 reads CASSAQGPGANVLTF. The DNA for the CDR3 is TGTGCCAGCTCAGCCCAGGGGCCCGGGGCCAACGTCCTGACTTTC.

The chain joins TRBV6-6 to TRBJ1-1; no definite D call. Germline lookup yields CDR1 MNHNY and CDR2 SVGAGI (reference sequence). This CDR3 has 14 residues. Trimming removed 6 bases at V and 1 base at J, with 12 bases between. CDR3: CASSRRSRNTEAFF. The CDR3 nucleotides read TGTGCCAGCAGCCGCCGGAGCAGGAACACTGAAGCTTTCTTT.

V is TRBV12-5 and J is TRBJ2-5; D unclear. V lost 4 bases and J lost 5, with 8 bases in between. Germline loops: CDR1 LGHNT, CDR2 FRNRAP. CDR3 length: 12 amino acids. The CDR3 DNA reads as TGTGCTAGTGGTTCATTCGGGGAGACCCAGTACTTC. Its protein product is CASGSFGETQYF.

J is TRBJ2-5 and V is TRBV6-5, with no clear D. The CDR3 extends over 15 amino acids. The V end lost 6 bases, the J end lost 3 bases, and 17 bases lay between the germline ends. Germline-derived CDR1 and CDR2 are MNHEY and SVGAGI. The CDR3 spells CASRSPLGPKETQYF. The CDR3 DNA sequence: TGTGCCAGCAGAAGCCCACTTGGACCTAAAGAGACCCAGTACTTC.

This clone was seen more than once but under ten times. The chain employs TRBV7-3 and TRBJ2-2, with 8 bases lining up with TRBD1. The CDR3 is 15 amino acids. Germline V gives CDR1 SGHTA, CDR2 FQGTGA. V gave up 2 bases and J gave up 2 bases; unmatched junction bases: 1. DNA for the CDR3: TGTGCCAGCAGCTTAGGGACAGGCAACACCGGGGAGCTGTTTTTT. This translates into CASSLGTGNTGELFF.

This clone was observed a few times. The J gene is TRBJ1-6, the V gene TRBV6-1, with D perhaps TRBD1 (5 bases). This CDR3 contains 12 residues. V was clipped by 5 bases and J by 10 bases, with 9 bases between them. In germline, CDR1 is MNHNS, CDR2 SASEGT. Written as DNA, the CDR3 is TGTGCCAGCAGTCAACGGGGCTCACCCCTCCACTTT. Amino acid sequence: CASSQRGSPLHF.

A note on this clone: Sequence at one end of the junction differs from germline and may be a read error. Here the CDR3 DNA reads TGTGCCATCAGTGAGTCGGCAATAAAACGAGAGGGGCCAGTCTCGTTC. Its translation: CAISESAIKREGPVSF. The genes are TRBV10-3 and TRBJ2-7; D possibly matches TRBD1 or TRBD2 (5 bases each). The V gene's germline CDR1 is ENHRY and CDR2 SYGVKD. This CDR3 contains 16 residues.

V usage is TRBV28 and J usage is TRBJ1-2, with D perhaps matching TRBD1 (6 bases). Trimming removed 2 bases from V and 4 bases from J, with 11 bases in between. The CDR3 is 14 amino acids. Germline V CDR1 and CDR2: MDHEN, SYDVKM. The CDR3 loop is CASSLGQSFYGYTF. DNA for the CDR3: TGTGCCAGCAGTTTAGGACAGTCGTTCTATGGCTACACCTTC.

As regards this clone: The same CDR3 is also encoded by other DNA sequences in this sample. This chain links TRBV5-1 with TRBJ2-2, with TRBD1 as a possible D gene (5 bases). V was shortened by 0 bases and J by 6 bases, with 12 bases between the two germline ends. The CDR3 has 15 residues. Per the germline V gene, CDR1 is SGHRS and CDR2 is YFSETQ. For the CDR3, the DNA is TGCGCCAGCAGCTTGGTTCAGGGTGTACCCGGGGAGCTGTTTTTT. It translates to CASSLVQGVPGELFF.

This chain connects TRBV9 to TRBJ1-2, with D perhaps matching TRBD1 (6 bases). The V and J ends lost 5 bases and 3 bases respectively, with 11 bases between them. This CDR3 spans 13 amino acids. The V gene's germline CDR1 is SGDLS and CDR2 YYNGEE. CDR3 sequence (DNA): TGTGCCAGCAGTACTGGGACACACTATGGCTACACCTTC. This translates into CASSTGTHYGYTF.

This chain joins TRBV7-2 and TRBJ2-7, with a tentative D call TRBD1 (7 bases). Looked up from germline, CDR1 is SGHTA and CDR2 is FQGNSA. The CDR3 consists of 17 residues. Trimming removed 1 base from V and 4 bases from J, with 20 bases in between. Here the CDR3 DNA reads TGTGCCAGCAGCTTAGGTTCTGCCCGGGCAGGGGGGTACGAGCAGTACTTC. Encoded protein: CASSLGSARAGGYEQYF.

The CDR3: CASSPDSSNQPQHF. The CDR3 bases are TGTGCCAGCAGTCCCGACAGTAGCAATCAGCCCCAGCATTTT. This chain uses TRBV6-5 with TRBJ1-5, with a weak D call TRBD1 (5 bases). CDR1 is MNHEY and CDR2 is SVGAGI in the germline V gene. The CDR3 spans 14 residues. Trimming took off 5 bases at V and 0 bases at J, with 8 bases between the two ends.

V and J are TRBV5-1 and TRBJ1-3; 7 bases align to TRBD1. Germline CDR1 is SGHRS and CDR2 is YFSETQ. V gave up 0 bases and J gave up 2 bases; unmatched junction bases: 2. The CDR3 runs 15 residues. This chain's CDR3 is CASSLGGGTGNTIYF. The CDR3 coding sequence is TGCGCCAGCAGCTTGGGAGGGGGCACTGGAAACACCATATATTTT.

The V and J genes are TRBV7-2 and TRBJ1-6; 10 bases map to TRBD1. The CDR3 is 16 amino acids. The ends lost 5 bases at V and 9 bases at J; junction bases unmatched: 10. CDR1 is SGHTA, CDR2 FQGNSA, per germline. CDR3 nucleotides: TGTGCCAGCAGCCCTAATAGGGGACAGGGGCTTTCACCCCTCCACTTT. Translating gives CASSPNRGQGLSPLHF.

This clone was seen a few times. The CDR3 here is CASSPQKTGLSEKLFF. The CDR3 DNA reads as TGTGCCAGCTCACCACAGAAAACAGGGCTTTCTGAAAAACTGTTTTTT. The chain has TRBV18 and TRBJ1-4; possible D gene TRBD1, 6 bases. The CDR3 has 16 residues. V was trimmed by 1 base and J by 7 bases, leaving 16 bases between them. In germline, CDR1 is KGHSH, CDR2 LQKENI.

The rearrangement uses TRBV5-1 and TRBJ2-3, with 12 bases fitting TRBD2. The V gene end was trimmed by 4 bases and the J gene end by 4 bases; junction bases not matched to a gene: 7. Per the germline V gene, CDR1 is SGHRS and CDR2 is YFSETQ. CDR3 size: 16 residues. DNA of the CDR3: TGCGCCAGCAGCCAACAGACTAGCGGGAGTGCAGATACGCAGTATTTT. This translates into CASSQQTSGSADTQYF. Supplemented by reference TRBV5-1 and TRBJ2-3, the full variable domain reads KAGVTQTPRYLIKTRGQQVTLSCSPISGHRSVSWYQQTPGQGLQFLFEYFSETQRNKGNFPGRFSGRQFSNSRSEMNVSTLELGDSALYLCASSQQTSGSADTQYFGPGTRLTVL.

V usage is TRBV7-2 and J usage is TRBJ2-6, with TRBD1 matching over 8 bases. Germline V CDR1 and CDR2: SGHTA, FQGNSA. Trimming at V came to 1 base and at J to 1 base, leaving 0 bases not matched to a gene. The CDR3 contains 16 residues. CDR3 sequence reads: CASSLGTGSGANVLTF. CDR3 DNA: TGTGCCAGCAGCTTAGGGACAGGGTCTGGGGCCAACGTCCTGACTTTC.